Each of the 10 T cell receptor beta chains below was sequenced from the same sample in a study of radiotherapy plus CTLA-4 blockade in lung cancer. The table came from immunoSEQ multiplex PCR; TCRdb's copy has only in-frame clones and leaves some out. The table has some 90,000 clones, around 88% seen once. The sample was peripheral blood, taken from a patient treated with radiotherapy plus ipilimumab. The receptors stem from a human donor with non-small cell lung cancer who had a partial response to radiotherapy plus ipilimumab.

The V call is TRBV15, the J call TRBJ2-6, with no clear D. V lost 0 bases and J lost 12, with 6 bases in between. The CDR3 is 12 amino acids. Germline V gene sequence: CDR1 LNHNV, CDR2 YYDKDF (reference sequence). This CDR3 is CATSRDFSVLTF. In DNA form, the CDR3 reads TGTGCCACCAGCAGAGATTTTAGCGTCCTGACTTTC.

The chain joins TRBV28 to TRBJ1-2; D not certain. The CDR3 has 14 amino acids. Looked up from germline, CDR1 is MDHEN and CDR2 is SYDVKM. V shed 5 bases and J shed 5 bases, with 15 bases lying between them. The CDR3 is CASSSQRREYGYTF. CDR3 sequence (DNA): TGTGCCAGCAGTAGCCAACGACGGGAATATGGCTACACCTTC.

This chain connects TRBV19 to TRBJ1-4, with 8 bases matching TRBD1. V gave up 7 bases and J gave up 8 bases; unmatched junction bases: 15. The V gene's germline CDR1 is LNHDA and CDR2 SQIVND (reference sequence). This CDR3 has 16 residues. DNA for the CDR3: TGTGCCAGTACCGCTGGGACAGGACTGATTGGAGAAAAACTGTTTTTT. Its translation: CASTAGTGLIGEKLFF.

The chain links TRBV7-8 to TRBJ2-7; 7 bases fit TRBD1. Per the germline V gene, CDR1 is SGHVS and CDR2 is FQNEAQ. This CDR3 has 15 residues. V dropped 1 base and J dropped 4; count of bases not matched to a gene: 7. The CDR3 sequence is CASSLGADRYYEQYF. Written as DNA, the CDR3 is TGTGCCAGCAGCTTAGGAGCGGACAGGTATTACGAGCAGTACTTC.

The chain combines TRBV28 with TRBJ2-5, with D tentatively TRBD2 (5 bases). Trimming pared 5 bases from V and 0 bases from J, leaving 7 bases between. Germline V gene lookup returns CDR1 MDHEN and CDR2 SYDVKM. CDR3 length equals 13 residues. The CDR3 sequence is CASSRRNQETQYF. The CDR3 coding sequence is TGTGCCAGCAGTAGGAGGAACCAAGAGACCCAGTACTTC.

The count of this clone is one. The rearrangement uses TRBV5-1 and TRBJ2-1; 13 nucleotides agree with TRBD2. The CDR3 has 16 residues. Germline V gene data show CDR1 as SGHRS and CDR2 as YFSETQ. Trimming cost V 3 bases and J 8 bases; bases outside gene matches: 8. The CDR3 DNA is TGCGCCAGCAGCTGGACCGGGACTAGCGGGACCGATGAGCAGTTCTTC. Translation: CASSWTGTSGTDEQFF.

This clone appeared a single time. CDR3 nucleotide sequence: TGCGCCAGCAGCTTGGACGGGAATCAGCCCCAGCATTTT. Protein product: CASSLDGNQPQHF. The rearrangement links TRBV5-1 to TRBJ1-5, with D uncertain. CDR3 size: 13 residues. Trimming cost V 0 bases and J 4 bases, with 5 bases left between them. CDR1 is SGHRS, CDR2 YFSETQ, per germline.

The J gene is TRBJ1-1, the V gene TRBV5-1, with TRBD1 matching 9 bases. V was clipped by 4 bases and J by 7 bases; unmatched bases: 14. The germline V gene encodes CDR1 SGHRS and CDR2 YFSETQ. The CDR3 sequence is 16 residues long. The CDR3 loop is CASSPTPGQGYHEAFF. CDR3 nucleotides: TGCGCCAGCAGCCCAACTCCGGGACAGGGCTACCATGAAGCTTTCTTT. The full variable domain, in which reference TRBV5-1 and TRBJ1-1 provide the parts outside the CDR3, is KAGVTQTPRYLIKTRGQQVTLSCSPISGHRSVSWYQQTPGQGLQFLFEYFSETQRNKGNFPGRFSGRQFSNSRSEMNVSTLELGDSALYLCASSPTPGQGYHEAFFGQGTRLTVV.

The chain uses TRBV7-2 and TRBJ2-5, with 8 bases identical to TRBD1. Germline CDR1 reads SGHTA; CDR2 reads FQGNSA. The CDR3 runs 14 residues. The J segment lost 5 bases and the V segment lost 5 bases, leaving 7 bases of the junction unmatched. The CDR3 region has the DNA TGTGCCAGCAGCCTAAGGACAGGGAGGGAGACCCAGTACTTC. This codes for CASSLRTGRETQYF. Supplemented by reference TRBV7-2 and TRBJ2-5, the full variable domain reads GAGVSQSPSNKVTEKGKDVELRCDPISGHTALYWYRQSLGQGLEFLIYFQGNSAPDKSGLPSDRFSAERTGGSVSTLTIQRTQQEDSAVYLCASSLRTGRETQYFGPGTRLLVL.

This clone has only one observation. The V gene is TRBV4-3, the J gene TRBJ1-4; D is unresolved. V gave up 2 bases and J gave up 5 bases, with 3 bases separating them. The CDR3 extends over 12 amino acids. Per germline, CDR1 LGHNA and CDR2 YSLEER. The CDR3 DNA reads TGCGCCAGCAGCCAAATAAATGAAAAACTGTTTTTT. Translating it yields CASSQINEKLFF.